The rows below give T cell receptor beta chains drawn from one sample of a study of a mutant IDH1 vaccine in newly diagnosed glioma. Measured with immunoSEQ multiplex PCR; TCRdb has only the in-frame clones, and not every one. The table includes 100,000 to 120,000 clones, roughly 88% detected once. Antigens for these TCRs are unknown. The source was PBMCs, collected from a glioma patient whose treatment included an IDH1 peptide vaccine. These receptors all stem from a woman in her fifties or sixties with glioma. Each CDR3 is given without its conserved first and last residue. D genes are given only for firm matches. The listing skips clone size in some rows; elsewhere it reads once, few, many or a size class.

abundance,d_gene,j_gene,v_gene,CDR3aa
.,.,TRBJ2-4,TRBV11-2,ASSQPGVGGRNIQY
.,.,TRBJ1-2,TRBV12-5,ASGLVPEERNYSYT
.,.,TRBJ2-7,TRBV28,ASSSLGTSAYEQY
once,.,TRBJ1-2,TRBV28,ASSPGGALGGYT
.,.,TRBJ2-7,TRBV5-4,ASSLALNTYEQY
.,.,TRBJ2-6,TRBV6-5,ASSYRTGANVLT
few,.,TRBJ2-1,TRBV5-1,ASSLGPGDEQF
.,.,TRBJ1-5,TRBV2,ASSGGGPVGQPQH
once,TRBD2,TRBJ2-3,TRBV4-1,ASSPGTSARGY
.,.,TRBJ2-2,TRBV6-1,ASSRGDGGELF
.,.,TRBJ1-1,TRBV7-2,ASSPTAGSTEAF
.,.,TRBJ2-7,TRBV18,ASSPGLNSYEQY
.,TRBD1,TRBJ2-3,TRBV9,ASSVSDRGGITQY
.,.,TRBJ2-3,TRBV7-9,ASSFRPQLY
.,.,.,TRBV6-6,ASKEGGRTYEQY
.,.,TRBJ2-1,TRBV7-9,ASSSGSNEQF
.,.,TRBJ2-2,TRBV6-6,ASSYSGATGELF
.,.,TRBJ2-1,TRBV25-1,ASSVEDSYNEQF
.,.,TRBJ2-2,TRBV7-9,ASSPRETKNTGELF
.,.,TRBJ1-4,TRBV2,ASTQTFSWEKLF
once,.,TRBJ2-3,TRBV7-3,ASSYRTPTDTQY
.,TRBD2,TRBJ2-3,TRBV5-1,ASSLGIAGSTDTQY
.,.,TRBJ1-3,TRBV5-1,ASSLQPSGTPGNTIY
.,.,TRBJ2-2,TRBV11-2,ASSLDRDGKETDTGELF
.,.,TRBJ2-5,TRBV10-3,AISAFGQQETQY
few,.,TRBJ2-1,TRBV4-1,ASSQSGPHNEQF
.,.,TRBJ1-5,TRBV2,ASQRGSISNQPQH
.,.,TRBJ1-5,TRBV6-1,ASSEDSSGNQPQH
once,.,TRBJ1-1,TRBV6-6,ASSYRKRQTAEAF
.,TRBD1,TRBJ1-6,TRBV6-1,ASRGQTSPLH
.,TRBD2,TRBJ2-1,TRBV10-3,AIIGTSGSSYNEQF
.,TRBD1,TRBJ1-5,TRBV30,AWSVRAGGTGGNQPQH
.,TRBD1,TRBJ2-3,TRBV5-1,ASTSGTVSTDTQY
.,TRBD2,TRBJ2-3,TRBV7-8,ASVRGRSTDTQY
.,TRBD2,TRBJ2-1,TRBV6-5,ASSLTSGWYNEQF
.,.,TRBJ2-5,TRBV19,ASSIVFRQGQETQY
.,.,TRBJ2-1,TRBV7-8,ASSLEGTLIYNEQF
.,.,TRBJ1-1,TRBV5-1,ASSSGTTEAF
.,TRBD2,TRBJ2-3,TRBV4-2,ASSQERMGLAGSTDTQY
.,.,TRBJ2-2,TRBV30,AWSVGGPGELF
.,.,TRBJ1-1,TRBV6-5,ASSERDQAF
.,.,TRBJ2-7,TRBV6-1,AIRLGLNDGYEQY
.,TRBD2,TRBJ2-5,TRBV9,ASSAIAGLGETQY
.,TRBD2,TRBJ2-1,TRBV19,ASSRSSGGGYNEQF
.,.,TRBJ1-5,TRBV5-5,ASSLFQNSNQPQH
.,.,TRBJ2-2,TRBV27,ASSSNTGELF
once,.,TRBJ2-5,TRBV28,ASSLYVQGSMETQY
.,.,TRBJ2-1,TRBV5-1,ASSPDRWEDEQF
.,TRBD1,TRBJ2-3,TRBV29-1,SVVTGGTDTQY
.,.,TRBJ2-7,TRBV30,AWSVSLATYEQY
once,.,TRBJ2-2,TRBV5-1,ASSLELRADRFQGGELF
.,TRBD1,TRBJ2-2,TRBV14,ASSQDIWAGTGVTGELF